Listed here are 6 T cell receptor beta chains from one sample, sequenced in a study of blood T cell repertoires in COVID-19. TCRdb's copy holds only in-frame clones and misses some; the assay was immunoSEQ multiplex PCR. The sample lists roughly 330,000 clones; 87% were seen once. Material for sequencing was peripheral blood. The receptors here all came from a man younger than 40 with COVID-19, enrolled during active disease.

The chain is built from TRBV21-1 and TRBJ2-5; TRBD2, the table's D call, was not compared with the DNA. TRBV21-1 is labeled a pseudogene. The CDR3 contains 12 residues. The CDR3 loop reads CASSRYVETQYF. CDR3 DNA sequence: TGTGCCAGCAGCCGGTATGTCGAGACCCAGTACTTC.

In this sample, this clone turned up a few times. The CDR3 is CATTGTGFNYGYTF. CDR3 nucleotide sequence: TGTGCCACCACCGGGACAGGGTTTAACTATGGCTACACCTTC. This sequence joins TRBV24-1 and TRBJ1-2, with TRBD1 identical over 9 bases. Per the germline V gene, CDR1 is KGHDR and CDR2 is SFDVKD. CDR3 length: 14 residues. V trimming: 8 bases; J trimming: 1 base; junction bases outside the gene matches: 4.

The J gene is TRBJ2-7, the V gene TRBV27; perhaps TRBD2 as D (6 bases). V was clipped by 6 bases and J by 0 bases, with 12 bases between them. This CDR3 comprises 14 residues. Germline V lookup: CDR1 MNHEY, CDR2 SMNVEV (reference sequence). Written as DNA, the CDR3 is TGTGCCAGCAGGACCGGAGGGAGCTCCTACGAGCAGTACTTC. Encoded protein: CASRTGGSSYEQYF.

The chain is built from TRBV15 and TRBJ2-5; 15 bases agree with TRBD2. Germline values: CDR1 LNHNV, CDR2 YYDKDF (reference sequence). The CDR3 contains 18 residues. V lost 0 bases and J lost 5; bases outside the gene matches: 7. As DNA, the CDR3 is TGTGCCACCAGCAGAGAAGGACTAGCGGGAGGGCCTAGGGAGACCCAGTACTTC. Translation gives CATSREGLAGGPRETQYF.

The genes are TRBV28 and TRBJ2-1, with TRBD1 matching over 10 bases. The J segment lost 4 bases and the V segment lost 6 bases, leaving 6 bases of the junction unmatched. Looked up from germline, CDR1 is MDHEN and CDR2 is SYDVKM. The CDR3 totals 15 residues. The CDR3 DNA sequence: TGTGCCAGCAGAGACGGACAGGGGGGATACAATGAGCAGTTCTTC. Its protein is CASRDGQGGYNEQFF.

V is TRBV19 and J is TRBJ2-4; the D is unclear. Germline CDR1 is LNHDA and CDR2 is SQIVND (reference sequence). This CDR3 has 11 residues. V lost 5 bases and J 13 bases, leaving 12 bases between the germline ends. CDR3 sequence (DNA): TGTGCCAGTAGTGACCGGGTCCTGCAGTACTTC. It is translated as CASSDRVLQYF.